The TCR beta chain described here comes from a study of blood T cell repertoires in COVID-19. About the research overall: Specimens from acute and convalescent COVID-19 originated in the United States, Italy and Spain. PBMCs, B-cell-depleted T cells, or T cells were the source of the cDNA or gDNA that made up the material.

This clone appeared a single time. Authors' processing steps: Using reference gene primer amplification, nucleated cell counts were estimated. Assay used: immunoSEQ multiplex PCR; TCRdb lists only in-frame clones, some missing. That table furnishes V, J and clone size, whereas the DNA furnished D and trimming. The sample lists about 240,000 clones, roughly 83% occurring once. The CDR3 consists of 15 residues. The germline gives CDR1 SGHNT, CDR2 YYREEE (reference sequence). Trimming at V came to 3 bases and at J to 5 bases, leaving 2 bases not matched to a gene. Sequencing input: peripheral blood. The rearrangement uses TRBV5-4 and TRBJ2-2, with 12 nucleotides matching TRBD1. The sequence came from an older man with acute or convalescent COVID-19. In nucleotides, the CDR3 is TGTGCCAGCAGCTGGGGACAGGGGGCGACCGGGGAGCTGTTTTTT. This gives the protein CASSWGQGATGELFF.